The 10 T cell receptor beta chains below come from one sample, sequenced in a study of shared T cell receptors in the human thymus (dated by TCRdb to about 2021). Libraries were prepared through the immunoSEQ multiplex PCR assay. In its TCRdb copy, this immuneACCESS table keeps in-frame sequences only and misses some clones. Where compared with another copy, unresolved V genes explain less than half of these, and the others have no known cause. Present in this sample are approximately 400,000 clones, 95% of which were seen just once. The leading ten clones occupy 0.02% of the sample. Sequencing input: thymocytes. The receptor set was obtained from a human donor.

The V gene is TRBV5-1, the J gene TRBJ2-1, with TRBD2 identical over 10 bases. The V and J ends lost 3 bases and 4 bases, in that order; junction bases with no gene match: 13. The CDR3 has 18 residues. The V gene's germline CDR1 is SGHRS and CDR2 YFSETQ. Here the CDR3 DNA reads TGCGCCAGCAGCTCGCATAGTAGGACTAGCGGAACTTACAATGAGCAGTTCTTC. Amino acids: CASSSHSRTSGTYNEQFF.

This sequence joins TRBV6-6 and TRBJ1-5; possibly TRBD1 for D (5 bases). The CDR3 length is 14 residues. Per germline, CDR1 MNHNY and CDR2 SVGAGI (reference sequence). V was clipped by 2 bases and J by 0 bases, with 5 bases between them. CDR3 nucleotide sequence: TGTGCCAGCAGTTACGACAGTAGCAATCAGCCCCAGCATTTT. Translated, it gives CASSYDSSNQPQHF.

The chain uses TRBV6-6 and TRBJ1-1; D call uncertain. Germline CDR1 MNHNY, CDR2 SVGAGI (reference sequence). V lost 6 bases to trimming and J lost 1 base, with 6 bases between them. This CDR3 has 12 amino acids. The CDR3 DNA is TGTGCCAGCAGGGGAGGGAACACTGAAGCTTTCTTT. This translates into CASRGGNTEAFF.

This rearrangement joins TRBV13 to TRBJ1-1; D ambiguous. CDR3 length: 15 amino acids. CDR1 is PRHDT and CDR2 is FYEKMQ in the germline V gene (reference sequence). Trimming stripped 5 bases from V and 0 bases from J, with 13 bases between. CDR3 protein: CASSPGPSLNTEAFF. Written as DNA, the CDR3 is TGTGCCAGCAGCCCAGGACCCTCTTTGAACACTGAAGCTTTCTTT.

For this clone: Other nucleotide sequences from this sample produce the same CDR3. The genes are TRBV14 and TRBJ2-3; D possibly corresponds to TRBD2 (6 bases). Trimming took off 2 bases at V and 1 base at J, with 16 bases between the two ends. CDR3 length: 17 residues. CDR1 is SGHDN and CDR2 is FVKESK in the germline V gene. The CDR3 DNA reads TGTGCCAGCAGCCAAATCATAGCGGCGCGCGGCACAGATACGCAGTATTTT. This encodes CASSQIIAARGTDTQYF.

This clone showed up just once. The chain links TRBV5-6 to TRBJ1-4, with no clear D. The CDR3 is 15 residues long. Germline values: CDR1 SGHDT, CDR2 YYEEEE. The V and J ends lost 1 base and 7 bases respectively, with 14 bases between them. CDR3: CASSLCCQVGEKLFF. The DNA of the CDR3 is TGTGCCAGCAGCTTGTGTTGTCAGGTTGGTGAAAAACTGTTTTTT.

A single count supports this clone. The V and J genes are TRBV6-5 and TRBJ2-7, with a tentative D call TRBD2 (5 bases). Germline lookup yields CDR1 MNHEY and CDR2 SVGAGI. The CDR3 is made up of 16 amino acids. Trimming took off 0 bases at V and 3 bases at J, with 15 bases between the two ends. CDR3 DNA: TGTGCCAGCAGTTACTCAATAGAGGGAGATTACTACGAGCAGTACTTC. Translation gives CASSYSIEGDYYEQYF.

The rearrangement links TRBV28 to TRBJ2-5; 9 positions match TRBD2. The assigned J gene may be wrong: the sequence end matches TRBJ2-7 better. The CDR3 runs to 17 residues. CDR1 is MDHEN and CDR2 is SYDVKM in the germline V gene. CDR3 residues: CASSFLLSGSEEAEQYF. The CDR3 nucleotides read TGTGCCAGCAGTTTCCTTCTTAGCGGGAGCGAAGAAGCCGAGCAGTACTTC.

The gene calls are TRBV5-1 and TRBJ2-1; 12 bases are shared with TRBD2. The V gene's germline CDR1 is SGHRS and CDR2 YFSETQ. This CDR3 contains 17 residues. Trimming took 4 bases from V and 8 from J; bases not matched to a gene: 13. The CDR3 sequence: CASSRGTSGQGGDEQFF. DNA for the CDR3: TGCGCCAGCAGCCGCGGGACTAGCGGGCAGGGAGGGGATGAGCAGTTCTTC.

The chain links TRBV27 to TRBJ2-7, with unresolved D. V was pared by 3 bases and J by 0 bases, with 9 bases between. The CDR3 length is 14 residues. CDR1 and CDR2 from the germline V gene are MNHEY and SMNVEV (reference sequence). CDR3 sequence: CASSFGENSYEQYF. CDR3 in DNA: TGTGCCAGCAGTTTTGGAGAAAACTCCTACGAGCAGTACTTC.